The 29 T cell receptor beta chains given below trace back to one sample, sequenced in a study of T cells in Graves' hyperthyroidism and ophthalmopathy (dated by TCRdb to about 2019). Library preparation used multiplex PCR. Sequenced using an Illumina HiSeq 2000. The TCR beta CDR3 regions were amplified from RNA transcripts. For the first round of RT-PCR on the TCR CDR3, the HTBI primer set was used together with the Qiagen OneStep RT-PCR kit. TCRdb redid the processing of the public reads, applying fastp at Q25 and MiXCR, and retained in-frame beta chains. For every CDR3 protein sequence, its rows merge into one entry that carries the most common genes and DNA. This sample gives around 480,000 distinct CDR3 sequences in total; approximately 15% of them show up just once. The ten largest clones take up around a sixth of the sample. Material: blood. All receptors come from a woman aged 18 to 35 with Graves' hyperthyroidism.

This clonotype has just a few counts. This chain links TRBV7-8 with TRBJ2-7; D unclear. There are 13 residues in the CDR3. The V end lost 5 bases, the J end lost 3 bases, and 11 bases lay between the germline ends. CDR1 is SGHVS and CDR2 is FQNEAQ in the germline V gene. CDR3 loop: CASSQESFYEQYF. In DNA form, the CDR3 reads TGTGCCAGCAGCCAGGAGAGCTTCTACGAGCAGTACTTC. Full variable domain (rest looked up from reference TRBV7-8 and TRBJ2-7): GAGVSQSPRYKVAKRGQDVALRCDPISGHVSLFWYQQALGQGPEFLTYFQNEAQLDKSGLPSDRFFAERPEGSVSTLKIQRTQQEDSAVYLCASSQESFYEQYFGPGTRLTVT.

V and J are TRBV6-1 and TRBJ1-1; 8 nucleotides agree with TRBD1. CDR3 length equals 15 residues. V shed 3 bases and J 4 bases; nucleotides not matched to a gene: 7. CDR1 and CDR2 from the germline V gene are MNHNS and SASEGT. Here the CDR3 DNA reads TGTGCCAGCAGTGAGCAGGGGGCGGTGGGCACTGAAGCTTTCTTT. Translated, it gives CASSEQGAVGTEAFF.

This clonotype was counted many times. The rearrangement links TRBV3-1 to TRBJ1-1; TRBD1 matches 10 bases. The CDR3 runs to 16 residues. V was pared by 3 bases and J by 3 bases, with 7 bases of the junction left unmatched. Germline CDR1 LGHDT, CDR2 YNNKEL (reference sequence). Here the CDR3 reads CASSQDRGVFDTEAFF. The CDR3, as DNA: TGTGCCAGCAGCCAGGACAGGGGGGTTTTTGACACTGAAGCTTTCTTT.

At least ten counts were recorded for this clonotype. The chain joins TRBV13 to TRBJ2-3; 9 nucleotides match TRBD2. V was pared by 5 bases and J by 5 bases, with 14 bases of the junction left unmatched. CDR3 length: 17 amino acids. CDR1 PRHDT and CDR2 FYEKMQ come from the germline V gene (reference sequence). DNA for the CDR3: TGTGCCAGCAGCGTAATGACTAGCGGAGAGGTGAGAGATACGCAGTATTTT. Amino acid sequence: CASSVMTSGEVRDTQYF.

V usage is TRBV19 and J usage is TRBJ2-1; 8 bases line up with TRBD2. CDR3 length equals 18 residues. Germline-derived CDR1 and CDR2 are LNHDA and SQIVND (reference sequence). J was trimmed by 4 bases and V by 6 bases; bases with no gene match: 17. The CDR3 coding sequence is TGTGCCAGTAGACGATCGGGGGCGGGAGGTGTGGTGTACAATGAGCAGTTCTTC. Its protein product is CASRRSGAGGVVYNEQFF.

The sample holds a few counts of this clonotype. The gene calls are TRBV20-1 and TRBJ1-1, with TRBD1 matching 12 bases. Germline values: CDR1 DFQATT, CDR2 SNEGSKA (reference sequence). The CDR3 extends over 17 amino acids. V lost 3 bases, J lost 5 bases, and 13 bases stayed unmatched. The DNA for the CDR3 is TGCAGTGCTAGGGCCCTACCGGGACAGGGGGCCCGAACTGAAGCTTTCTTT. Its translation: CSARALPGQGARTEAFF.

The J gene is TRBJ1-1, the V gene TRBV6-1; TRBD1 matches at 7 bases. The CDR3 is 16 residues long. V shed 7 bases and J 1 base; nucleotides not matched to a gene: 12. Germline V gene lookup returns CDR1 MNHNS and CDR2 SASEGT. The CDR3 DNA reads TGTGCCAGCACCCTACGACCGGGACAGCAGAACACTGAAGCTTTCTTT. Translating gives CASTLRPGQQNTEAFF.

The sample holds many counts of this clonotype. The chain carries TRBV6-1 and TRBJ1-5, with a tentative D call TRBD1 (6 bases). The length of the CDR3 is 15 residues. The V and J ends lost 6 bases and 4 bases respectively, with 16 bases between them. Looked up from germline, CDR1 is MNHNS and CDR2 is SASEGT. As DNA, the CDR3 is TGTGCCAGCAGCCCTTGGGGGACAATGAATCAGCCCCAGCATTTT. It translates to CASSPWGTMNQPQHF.

There are a few counts of this clonotype. The chain combines TRBV20-1 with TRBJ2-1; 12 bases line up with TRBD2. This CDR3 has 13 amino acids. CDR1 and CDR2 (germline): DFQATT, SNEGSKA (reference sequence). V shed 3 bases, J shed 15 bases, and the junction held 9 bases outside the gene matches. Here the CDR3 DNA reads TGCAGTGCTAGTCCTAGCGGGAGGGCGGGCCGGTTCTTC. This codes for CSASPSGRAGRFF.

This clonotype has a single count. The chain couples TRBV5-1 to TRBJ2-7, with a tentative D call TRBD1 (6 bases). The V and J ends lost 4 bases and 2 bases respectively, with 10 bases between them. The germline V gene has CDR1 SGHRS and CDR2 YFSETQ. The CDR3 length is 13 residues. CDR3 sequence: CASSGGTTYEQYF. DNA of the CDR3: TGCGCCAGCAGCGGGGGCACTACCTACGAGCAGTACTTC.

The V and J genes are TRBV30 and TRBJ1-5; TRBD1 agrees at 9 bases. The CDR3 runs 13 residues. The germline V gene encodes CDR1 GTSNPN and CDR2 SVGIG (reference sequence). The V segment lost 4 bases and the J segment 5 bases; nucleotides outside the gene matches: 3. CDR3 protein: CAWIRQGDQPQHF. DNA of the CDR3: TGTGCCTGGATCCGACAGGGGGATCAGCCCCAGCATTTT. Complete variable domain (other parts from reference TRBV30 and TRBJ1-5): SQTIHQWPATLVQPVGSPLSLECTVEGTSNPNLYWYRQAAGRGLQLLFYSVGIGQISSEVPQNLSASRPQDRQFILSSKKLLLSDSGFYLCAWIRQGDQPQHFGDGTRLSIL.

This clonotype has at least ten counts. The chain uses TRBV10-2 and TRBJ2-5; maybe TRBD1 (5 bases). Germline V gene lookup returns CDR1 WSHSY and CDR2 SAAADI. The CDR3 runs 14 residues. Trimming took 3 bases from V and 2 from J, leaving 10 bases between them. In DNA, the CDR3 is TGCGCCAGCAGTGACAGGGTCAGACAAGAGACCCAGTACTTC. This encodes CASSDRVRQETQYF.

V usage is TRBV7-3 and J usage is TRBJ2-1; TRBD2 matches 9 bases. Germline CDR1 is SGHTA and CDR2 is FQGTGA. This CDR3 is built from 15 residues. The J segment lost 7 bases and the V segment lost 7 bases, leaving 11 bases of the junction unmatched. The CDR3 loop reads CASNSFGGRANEQFF. In DNA, the CDR3 is TGTGCCAGCAACTCGTTTGGCGGGAGGGCAAATGAGCAGTTCTTC.

With respect to this clonotype: A much larger clone lies one base from this, so it may be a read error. This chain joins TRBV3-1 and TRBJ1-6; D unresolved. The germline gives CDR1 LGHDT, CDR2 YNNKEL (reference sequence). The length of the CDR3 is 15 residues. Here the CDR3 reads CGSSHWPGSDSPLHF. DNA for the CDR3: TGTGGCAGCAGCCATTGGCCCGGATCGGATTCACCCCTCCACTTT.

This clonotype was recorded at least ten times. The chain uses TRBV19 and TRBJ1-5; TRBD1 aligns across 7 bases. The CDR3 is 13 residues long. V lost 6 bases to trimming and J lost 5 bases; unmatched junction nucleotides: 4. CDR1 is LNHDA, CDR2 SQIVND, per germline (reference sequence). CDR3 loop: CASRRGLDQPQHF. As DNA, the CDR3 is TGTGCCAGTAGGAGGGGGCTTGATCAGCCCCAGCATTTT.

A few counts support this clonotype. The V gene is TRBV5-4, the J gene TRBJ1-1, with D unclear. The V gene's germline CDR1 is SGHNT and CDR2 YYREEE (reference sequence). CDR3 length: 13 amino acids. The V end lost 7 bases, the J end lost 1 base, and 11 bases lay between the germline ends. The CDR3, as DNA: TGTGCCAGCCCTGGCGGAGAGAACACTGAAGCTTTCTTT. Its protein is CASPGGENTEAFF.

This clonotype has at least ten counts. This chain connects TRBV24-1 to TRBJ2-1; a weak D match, TRBD2 (7 bases). Deletions cut 7 bases from V and 4 bases from J, with 16 bases between. CDR1 and CDR2 (germline): KGHDR, SFDVKD. The CDR3 runs to 15 residues. CDR3 protein: CATRGGQGEYNEQFF. Written as DNA, the CDR3 is TGTGCCACCAGGGGGGGGCAGGGCGAATACAATGAGCAGTTCTTC.

With respect to this clonotype: This could be a read error, since a much larger clone is one nucleotide away. The J gene is TRBJ2-2, the V gene TRBV12-3 or TRBV12-4; D perhaps matches TRBD1 (5 bases). Deletions cut 6 bases from V and 4 bases from J, with 18 bases between. CDR3 size: 16 residues. The CDR3: CASSNPSFRGTGELFF. CDR3 DNA sequence: TGTGCCAGCAGCAACCCCTCTTTTAGGGGCACCGGGGAGCTGTTTTTT.

This clonotype came up many times. The chain recombines TRBV11-2 with TRBJ2-3; D ambiguous. The CDR3 covers 12 residues. Germline V gene lookup returns CDR1 SGHAT and CDR2 FQNNGV. V lost 5 bases and J lost 0, with 3 bases in between. CDR3 in amino acids: CASSRSTDTQYF. The DNA for the CDR3 is TGTGCCAGCAGCCGAAGCACAGATACGCAGTATTTT.

The chain is built from TRBV7-2 and TRBJ2-3; D is ambiguous. The length of the CDR3 is 15 residues. From germline, CDR1 is SGHTA and CDR2 FQGNSA. Trimming shortened V by 4 bases and J by 0 bases, and 11 bases separated the two germline ends. The CDR3 protein is CASSYRLSSTDTQYF. CDR3 nucleotides: TGTGCCAGCAGCTACAGACTTTCTAGCACAGATACGCAGTATTTT.

The chain links TRBV12-3 or TRBV12-4 to TRBJ2-2, with TRBD2 identical over 14 bases. V shed 6 bases, J shed 0 bases, and the junction held 9 bases outside the gene matches. The CDR3 totals 19 residues. CDR3 coding DNA: TGTGCCAGCAGCCACCCAGGACTAGCGGGAGGCCCGAACACCGGGGAGCTGTTTTTT. The encoded protein is CASSHPGLAGGPNTGELFF.

This clonotype was found many times. The rearrangement uses TRBV12-3 or TRBV12-4 and TRBJ2-7, with D possibly being TRBD1 or TRBD2 (5 bases each). Trimming pared 3 bases from V and 2 bases from J, leaving 11 bases between. The CDR3 sequence is 14 residues long. The CDR3 here is CASSFSGTPYEQYV. The CDR3 DNA reads TGTGCCAGCAGTTTCTCCGGGACGCCCTACGAGCAGTACGTC.

This clonotype was observed at least ten times. The rearrangement uses TRBV2 and TRBJ1-1, with D tentatively TRBD1 (5 bases). The CDR3 consists of 12 residues. Trimming removed 2 bases at V and 9 bases at J, with 10 bases between. Germline lookup yields CDR1 SNHLY and CDR2 FYNNEI. The CDR3 is CASSERGRKAFF. CDR3 bases: TGTGCCAGCAGTGAAAGGGGCAGGAAAGCTTTCTTT.

This clonotype was observed many times. Its ends do not fully match the called genes, so a read error is possible. The V gene is TRBV3-1, the J gene TRBJ2-3; 9 bases match TRBD2. The CDR3 is made up of 16 amino acids. Germline V CDR1 and CDR2: LGHDT, YNNKEL (reference sequence). The CDR3 loop is CASTQSPSGTIDTQYF. CDR3 DNA: TGTGCCAGCACCCAAAGTCCTAGCGGGACAATAGATACGCAGTATTTT.

The V and J genes are TRBV5-5 and TRBJ2-1; D remains ambiguous. This CDR3 has 13 residues. CDR1 and CDR2 (germline): SGHKS, YYEKEE (reference sequence). V was shortened by 4 bases and J by 4 bases, with 9 bases between the two germline ends. CDR3 in DNA: TGTGCCAGCAGCGCTGCTTTGTACAATGAGCAGTTCTTC. Protein product: CASSAALYNEQFF.

This clonotype has a handful of counts. The chain has TRBV5-4 and TRBJ1-1, with D tentatively TRBD1 (5 bases). V was cut by 0 bases and J by 5 bases, with 11 bases left in between. CDR3 length: 14 residues. Germline loops: CDR1 SGHNT, CDR2 YYREEE (reference sequence). The CDR3 DNA sequence: TGTGCCAGCAGCTTGGGATCAGGGAGGACTGAAGCTTTCTTT. It encodes CASSLGSGRTEAFF.

This clonotype was seen a few times. The CDR3 loop is CASSEESSTGELFF. The DNA of the CDR3 is TGCGCCAGCAGTGAGGAATCGAGCACCGGGGAGCTGTTTTTT. The V gene is TRBV10-1, the J gene TRBJ2-2, with no clear D. The V end was cut by 2 bases, the J end by 4 bases, with 8 bases between. CDR1 WNHNN and CDR2 SYGVQD come from the germline V gene (reference sequence). The CDR3 contains 14 residues.

This clonotype was recorded many times. The J gene is TRBJ2-1, the V gene TRBV7-3; 14 positions match TRBD2. Germline V lookup: CDR1 SGHTA, CDR2 FQGTGA. Germline trimming cut 2 bases from V and 15 bases from J; bases unmatched to any gene: 6. The CDR3 runs to 14 residues. This CDR3 is CASSLGTSGSWRFF. The CDR3 region has the DNA TGTGCCAGCAGCTTAGGGACTAGCGGGAGTTGGAGGTTCTTC.

This clonotype has just a few counts. The chain uses TRBV7-8 and TRBJ1-6, with D perhaps TRBD1 (6 bases). Looked up from germline, CDR1 is SGHVS and CDR2 is FQNEAQ. CDR3 length equals 16 residues. V lost 5 bases and J lost 6, with 17 bases in between. The CDR3 DNA is TGTGCCAGCAGCCTAGGAGGGGGGGGTTTTAATTCACCCCTCCACTTT. It encodes CASSLGGGGFNSPLHF.